This T cell receptor beta chain comes out of a study of T-cell memory formation after mild COVID-19. General observations from the study: For second-wave clones that peaked at day 37, SARS-CoV-2 specificity went unverified. CD4+ clones that contracted lay mainly in CM and EM; CD8+ ones lay in EMRA. CD4/CD8 balance characterized clones contracting day 15 to 85, and CD4+ skew characterized later expanders.

A note on this clonotype: The antigen is undetermined.

This CDR3 region has 15 residues. The germline V gene encodes CDR1 DFQATT and CDR2 SNEGSKA (reference sequence). The germline V and J ends were trimmed by 1 base and 5 bases, with 15 bases remaining between them. TCR alpha and TCR beta cDNA libraries carrying sample barcodes and UMIs came from 5'RACE with constant-segment primers. Via MiXCR, TCRdb re-called the 5' RACE reads, giving one row per CDR3 protein. The profile shows roughly 610,000 distinct CDR3 sequences, around 16% of them singletons. This TCR derives from an adult woman who had mild COVID-19 (a few samples of this study predate the infection). Cell type and time point are not known. Sequenced: PBMCs or a T cell subset sorted from them (not recorded which). This chain uses TRBV20-1 with TRBJ1-5; tentative D call: TRBD1 (6 bases). CDR3 residues: CSARGPARGYQPQHF. CDR3 coding DNA: TGCAGTGCTAGAGGGCCGGCAAGGGGGTATCAGCCCCAGCATTTT.